This TCR beta chain was identified in a study of cytomegalovirus exposure and HLA in healthy donors. Broader study findings: Solely CMV serostatus was available to characterize immune exposure. TCR beta V- and J-gene trimming, according to a later analysis, was linked to a missense DCLRE1C variant.

Germline-derived CDR1 and CDR2 are SEHNR and FQNEAQ (reference sequence). The CDR3 contains 15 residues. V shed 8 bases, J shed 1 base, and the junction held 10 bases outside the gene matches. Researchers ran the PCR with 60 Vbeta and 13 Jbeta primers. The protocol was immunoSEQ multiplex PCR, while the TCRdb copy is restricted to in-frame clones and leaves out a portion. The repertoire table contains 45,000 or so clones. As regards this clone: Its specificity is not known.

The receptor comes from a male donor in good health and CMV-seronegative. Sequencing input: PBMCs. The rearrangement links TRBV7-9 to TRBJ1-2; 7 bases line up with TRBD1. The CDR3 DNA is TGTGCCAGCGTTCGCGGGCAGGGGGTTAACTATGGCTACACCTTC. Translation: CASVRGQGVNYGYTF.